This entry lists 26 T cell receptor beta chains sequenced from one sample in a study of T cell responses to AZD1222 COVID-19 vaccine. TCRdb's copy holds only in-frame clones and misses some; the assay was immunoSEQ multiplex PCR. The sample lists some 130,000 clones; roughly 92% were seen once. Material: peripheral blood, obtained on day 0 of AZD1222 vaccination. These receptors all come from an adult in good health.

This chain connects TRBV6-5 to TRBJ1-5, with TRBD1 identical over 7 bases. Unmatched junction bases numbered 5, after V lost 9 bases and J lost 3 bases. There are 13 residues in the CDR3. From germline, CDR1 is MNHEY and CDR2 SVGAGI. CDR3 nucleotides: TGTGCCAGTACCGACAGGGCCAATCAGCCCCAGCATTTT. Its translation is CASTDRANQPQHF.

The rearrangement links TRBV20-1 to TRBJ1-6; D might be TRBD1 (6 bases). V was shortened by 3 bases and J by 9 bases, with 15 bases between the two germline ends. This CDR3 has 14 amino acids. Germline CDR1 reads DFQATT; CDR2 reads SNEGSKA (reference sequence). The CDR3 nucleotides are TGCAGTGCTAGTTCATCACAGGGAAGTTCACCCCTCCACTTT. It is translated as CSASSSQGSSPLHF.

This clone has a single count. CDR3 DNA sequence: TGTGCCAGCAGCCGCAGGGGGCAGCGCTCCTACAATGAGCAGTTCTTC. It codes for CASSRRGQRSYNEQFF. The V gene is TRBV5-8, the J gene TRBJ2-1; 8 bases fit TRBD1. The ends lost 4 bases at V and 0 bases at J; junction bases unmatched: 6. This CDR3 is 16 amino acids long. CDR1 and CDR2 from the germline V gene are SGHTS and YDEGEE.

Only a few counts were recorded for this clone. CDR3 in amino acids: CASSPGAGKDGYEQYF. CDR3 DNA: TGTGCCAGCAGCCCCGGCGCAGGAAAGGATGGCTACGAGCAGTACTTC. The genes are TRBV6-6 and TRBJ2-7; unclear D gene. The CDR3 covers 16 residues. V was cut by 6 bases and J by 3 bases, with 21 bases left in between. CDR1 is MNHNY and CDR2 is SVGAGI in the germline V gene (reference sequence).

The chain combines TRBV28 with TRBJ1-2, with D uncertain. The CDR3 spans 14 residues. V was cut by 2 bases and J by 6 bases, with 13 bases left in between. Per germline, CDR1 MDHEN and CDR2 SYDVKM. Here the CDR3 reads CASSLGAFQDGYTF. CDR3 nucleotides: TGTGCCAGCAGTTTAGGAGCATTCCAAGATGGCTACACCTTC.

This clone was recorded a few times. This chain connects TRBV7-9 to TRBJ2-1, with TRBD2 matching 13 bases. CDR3 length: 16 amino acids. From germline, CDR1 is SEHNR and CDR2 FQNEAQ (reference sequence). V lost 5 bases, J lost 5 bases, and 6 bases stayed unmatched. In DNA form, the CDR3 reads TGTGCCAGCAGCACCCGACTAGCGGGGGGAGACAATGAGCAGTTCTTC. As protein: CASSTRLAGGDNEQFF. Filled out from reference TRBV7-9 and TRBJ2-1, the complete variable domain reads DTGVSQNPRHKITKRGQNVTFRCDPISEHNRLYWYRQTLGQGPEFLTYFQNEAQLEKSRLLSDRFSAERPKGSFSTLEIQRTEQGDSAMYLCASSTRLAGGDNEQFFGPGTRLTVL.

The chain has TRBV19 and TRBJ2-7; D gene ambiguous. V dropped 4 bases and J dropped 6 bases, with 10 bases sitting between them. This CDR3 contains 12 residues. Germline V gene data show CDR1 as LNHDA and CDR2 as SQIVND (reference sequence). CDR3 sequence reads: CASSKGSREQYF. CDR3 DNA sequence: TGTGCCAGTAGTAAAGGCAGCCGCGAGCAGTACTTC.

The chain carries TRBV15 and TRBJ1-1, with a possible D match to TRBD1 (6 bases). This CDR3 is built from 12 residues. Trimming removed 2 bases at V and 9 bases at J, with 10 bases between. Germline V gives CDR1 LNHNV, CDR2 YYDKDF (reference sequence). CDR3 nucleotides: TGTGCCACCAGCAGAAGTCAGGGGAAAGCTTTCTTT. It yields the protein CATSRSQGKAFF.

The rearrangement links TRBV6-4 to TRBJ2-5, with no clear D. This CDR3 comprises 10 residues. Germline V gene lookup returns CDR1 MRHNA and CDR2 SNTAGT. The V gene lost 6 bases and the J gene lost 3 bases, with 2 bases spanning the gap. The CDR3 nucleotides read TGTGCCAGCAGAGAAGAGACCCAGTACTTC. Translation: CASREETQYF.

The rearrangement links TRBV6-2 or TRBV6-3 to TRBJ2-7; D gene ambiguous. CDR3 size: 16 residues. Germline V lookup: CDR1 MNHEY, CDR2 SVGEGT. V was cut by 5 bases and J by 4 bases, with 21 bases left in between. CDR3 nucleotide sequence: TGTGCCAGCAGTGATTTTGAGGCGGAGCGACTTTACGAGCAGTACTTC. It yields the protein CASSDFEAERLYEQYF.

This chain links TRBV7-2 with TRBJ1-3, with a possible D match to TRBD1 (5 bases). Germline loops: CDR1 SGHTA, CDR2 FQGNSA. Between the trimmed V and J ends, which lost 5 bases and 4 bases, there was a span of 12 bases. The CDR3 is made up of 14 amino acids. CDR3 protein: CASSPGQVGNTIYF. DNA for the CDR3: TGTGCCAGCAGCCCAGGACAAGTAGGAAACACCATATATTTT.

DNA for the CDR3: TGTGCCAGCACCGGGGGGGGAGACGACACTGAAGCTTTCTTT. Its translation is CASTGGGDDTEAFF. The chain uses TRBV28 and TRBJ1-1; D is perhaps TRBD1 (5 bases). This CDR3 contains 14 residues. The germline CDR1 and CDR2 sequences are MDHEN and SYDVKM. Trimming stripped 7 bases from V and 3 bases from J, with 15 bases between.

The chain has TRBV5-4 and TRBJ1-6; maybe TRBD1 (5 bases). The CDR3 contains 13 residues. Trimming took off 5 bases at V and 9 bases at J, with 12 bases between the two ends. Germline-derived CDR1 and CDR2 are SGHNT and YYREEE (reference sequence). The CDR3 DNA is TGTGCCAGCAGAAGGCAGGGAACTTCACCCCTCCACTTT. Its protein product is CASRRQGTSPLHF.

V and J are TRBV11-2 and TRBJ2-3; 8 nucleotides agree with TRBD2. The CDR3 sequence is 16 residues long. Germline loops: CDR1 SGHAT, CDR2 FQNNGV. Trimming removed 3 bases from V and 2 bases from J; junction bases left unmatched: 7. CDR3 region: CASSFSGGGHTDTQYF. The DNA of the CDR3 is TGTGCCAGCAGCTTCAGTGGCGGGGGGCACACAGATACGCAGTATTTT.

This clone was picked up a small number of times. The chain carries TRBV5-1 and TRBJ1-3; D is undetermined. Germline-derived CDR1 and CDR2 are SGHRS and YFSETQ. V dropped 1 base and J dropped 4 bases, with 6 bases sitting between them. This CDR3 is built from 13 residues. CDR3 protein: CASSLWRGNTIYF. In DNA, the CDR3 is TGCGCCAGCAGCTTGTGGCGGGGAAACACCATATATTTT. Full variable domain (outside the CDR3, taken from reference TRBV5-1 and TRBJ1-3): KAGVTQTPRYLIKTRGQQVTLSCSPISGHRSVSWYQQTPGQGLQFLFEYFSETQRNKGNFPGRFSGRQFSNSRSEMNVSTLELGDSALYLCASSLWRGNTIYFGEGSWLTVV.

V and J are TRBV18 and TRBJ1-2; 9 bases are a match to TRBD1. With V trimmed by 3 bases and J by 4 bases, 12 bases remained unmatched. The CDR3 covers 17 residues. The germline V gene has CDR1 KGHSH and CDR2 LQKENI. The CDR3 DNA sequence: TGTGCCAGCTCACCGCTGCCCCCGGGACAGGGTAGCTATGGCTACACCTTC. Protein sequence: CASSPLPPGQGSYGYTF.

The chain recombines TRBV9 with TRBJ1-6; D is ambiguous. Looked up from germline, CDR1 is SGDLS and CDR2 is YYNGEE. The CDR3 extends over 14 amino acids. Trimming stripped 0 bases from V and 7 bases from J, with 8 bases between. DNA of the CDR3: TGTGCCAGCAGCGTAGACCCCAGGAATTCACCCCTCCACTTT. Translated: CASSVDPRNSPLHF. Supplemented by reference TRBV9 and TRBJ1-6, the full variable domain reads DSGVTQTPKHLITATGQRVTLRCSPRSGDLSVYWYQQSLDQGLQFLIQYYNGEERAKGNILERFSAQQFPDLHSELNLSSLELGDSALYFCASSVDPRNSPLHFGNGTRLTVT.

The chain joins TRBV10-3 to TRBJ2-7, with 7 bases matching TRBD1. This CDR3 is built from 11 residues. J was trimmed by 7 bases and V by 8 bases; bases with no gene match: 5. CDR1 is ENHRY and CDR2 is SYGVKD in the germline V gene. The CDR3: CAILGGGEQYF. DNA for the CDR3: TGTGCCATCCTAGGGGGCGGAGAGCAGTACTTC.

V and J are TRBV5-1 and TRBJ2-7; a possible D gene is TRBD1 (5 bases). Trimming stripped 1 base from V and 2 bases from J, with 22 bases between. This CDR3 comprises 18 residues. In germline, CDR1 is SGHRS, CDR2 YFSETQ. The CDR3 sequence: CASSLYLSRGRAPYEQYF. DNA of the CDR3: TGCGCCAGCAGCTTGTATCTTTCTAGAGGCAGGGCCCCCTACGAGCAGTACTTC.

The chain links TRBV5-1 to TRBJ2-1, with 9 nucleotides matching TRBD1. The CDR3 extends over 15 amino acids. CDR1 and CDR2 from the germline V gene are SGHRS and YFSETQ. J gave up 9 bases and V 0 bases, and 7 bases lay outside the gene matches. Written as DNA, the CDR3 is TGCGCCAGCAGCTTGGCCGGGACAGGGCTCTCTGAGCAGTTCTTC. This codes for CASSLAGTGLSEQFF.

This chain uses TRBV4-2 with TRBJ2-2, with 8 bases identical to TRBD2. This CDR3 is 16 amino acids long. CDR1 and CDR2 (germline): LGHNA, YNFKEQ. The junction had 5 bases not matched to a gene; V was cut back by 3 bases and J by 2 bases. CDR3 DNA sequence: TGTGCCAGCAGCCAGCAGCTAGCGGGCAACACCGGGGAGCTGTTTTTT. Its translation: CASSQQLAGNTGELFF.

This chain connects TRBV4-2 to TRBJ1-2, with 7 positions matching TRBD1. The CDR3 has 13 amino acids. Trimming took 4 bases from V and 4 from J; bases not matched to a gene: 3. Germline V gives CDR1 LGHNA, CDR2 YNFKEQ. CDR3: CASSPGQSYGYTF. CDR3 DNA sequence: TGTGCCAGCAGCCCGGGACAGTCCTATGGCTACACCTTC.

The rearrangement uses TRBV11-3 and TRBJ2-7; no definite D call. Trimming shortened V by 2 bases and J by 5 bases, and 10 bases separated the two germline ends. Germline V CDR1 and CDR2: SGHNT, YENEEA. CDR3 length: 13 amino acids. CDR3 sequence (DNA): TGTGCCAGCAGCTTAAATGCCGACGACGAGCAGTACTTC. Encoded protein: CASSLNADDEQYF.

This chain connects TRBV30 to TRBJ1-5, with TRBD1 as a possible D gene (6 bases). Trimming removed 5 bases at V and 8 bases at J, with 19 bases between. This CDR3 contains 14 residues. CDR1 and CDR2 (germline): GTSNPN, SVGIG (reference sequence). The DNA for the CDR3 is TGTGCCTGGCTGACGGGCAGGGGTGGGGAGCCCCAGCATTTT. This translates into CAWLTGRGGEPQHF.

The chain combines TRBV5-1 with TRBJ1-1, with 8 bases that match TRBD1. CDR3 size: 18 residues. CDR1 is SGHRS, CDR2 YFSETQ, per germline. V shed 5 bases and J 3 bases; nucleotides not matched to a gene: 18. CDR3 nucleotide sequence: TGCGCCAGCAGTTCAAATGGACAGGGACTCCGGTTCGACACTGAAGCTTTCTTT. This translates into CASSSNGQGLRFDTEAFF. The full variable domain, its missing parts supplied by reference TRBV5-1 and TRBJ1-1, is KAGVTQTPRYLIKTRGQQVTLSCSPISGHRSVSWYQQTPGQGLQFLFEYFSETQRNKGNFPGRFSGRQFSNSRSEMNVSTLELGDSALYLCASSSNGQGLRFDTEAFFGQGTRLTVV.

The chain uses TRBV11-2 and TRBJ2-7; possible D gene TRBD2, 6 bases. The CDR3 spans 14 residues. CDR1 is SGHAT, CDR2 FQNNGV, per germline. V was pared by 4 bases and J by 2 bases, with 12 bases between. As DNA, the CDR3 is TGTGCCAGCAGCTGGGAGGCTCTCACCTACGAGCAGTACTTC. It codes for CASSWEALTYEQYF.